The present T cell receptor beta chain was sequenced within a study of response to subunit inactivated influenza vaccine. TCRdb used MiXCR to reprocess the RT-PCR reads, holding one entry per CDR3 protein. The sample lists about 500,000 distinct CDR3 sequences, 16% occurring once. The CDR3 is made up of 15 amino acids. CDR1 and CDR2 from the germline V gene are DFQATT and SNEGSKA (reference sequence). Losses at the gene ends were 3 bases for V and 6 bases for J; bases not matched to a gene: 10. V usage is TRBV20-1 and J usage is TRBJ1-5, with 8 positions matching TRBD1. The clonotype was recovered from a man between 50 and 69 years old who received an inactivated influenza vaccine. This specimen was CD4+ T cells sorted from PBMCs, taken about 24 months after vaccination. The CDR3 bases are TGCAGTGCTAGGCCCGCGGGGACAGGCCCTCAGCCCCAGCATTTT. Translating gives CSARPAGTGPQPQHF.